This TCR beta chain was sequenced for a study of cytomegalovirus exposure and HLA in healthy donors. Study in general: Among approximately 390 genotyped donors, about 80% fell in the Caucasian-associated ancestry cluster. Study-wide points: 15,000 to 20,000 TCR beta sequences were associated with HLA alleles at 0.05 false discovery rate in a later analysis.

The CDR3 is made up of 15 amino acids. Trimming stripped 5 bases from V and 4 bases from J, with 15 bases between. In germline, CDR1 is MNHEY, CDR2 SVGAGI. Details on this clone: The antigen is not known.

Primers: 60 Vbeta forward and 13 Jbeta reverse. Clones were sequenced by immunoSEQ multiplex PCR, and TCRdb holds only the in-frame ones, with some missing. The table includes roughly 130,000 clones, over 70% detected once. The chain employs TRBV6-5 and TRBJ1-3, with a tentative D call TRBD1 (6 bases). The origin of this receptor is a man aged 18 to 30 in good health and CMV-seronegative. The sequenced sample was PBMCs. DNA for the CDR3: TGTGCCAGCAGTCAATGGGGGGGCCGAGGAAACACCATATATTTT. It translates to CASSQWGGRGNTIYF.